The next 26 T cell receptor beta chains were all read from a single sample in a study of chemoradiotherapy in HPV16-positive cancers. Some clones are missing from TCRdb's copy, which holds only in-frame ones; the method was immunoSEQ multiplex PCR. Here the sample spans about 27,000 clones, 93% being singletons. This specimen consisted of blood, obtained from a patient who underwent chemoradiotherapy. All receptors derive from a human donor with HPV-associated anogenital cancer.

The chain links TRBV5-4 to TRBJ2-7; D gene uncertain. V gave up 10 bases and J gave up 0 bases, with 14 bases separating them. Looked up from germline, CDR1 is SGHNT and CDR2 is YYREEE (reference sequence). This CDR3 has 13 residues. The CDR3: CAFRLGTSYEQYF. CDR3 in DNA: TGTGCCTTTCGACTTGGCACCTCCTACGAGCAGTACTTC.

The chain couples TRBV5-1 to TRBJ2-7; 8 positions match TRBD1. CDR3 length equals 14 residues. Germline V CDR1 and CDR2: SGHRS, YFSETQ. With 2 bases clipped from V and 5 bases from J, the junction kept 6 bases outside the gene matches. CDR3 protein: CASSFQGAGNEQYF. DNA for the CDR3: TGCGCCAGCAGCTTCCAGGGGGCGGGCAACGAGCAGTACTTC. The full variable domain, in which reference TRBV5-1 and TRBJ2-7 provide the parts outside the CDR3, is KAGVTQTPRYLIKTRGQQVTLSCSPISGHRSVSWYQQTPGQGLQFLFEYFSETQRNKGNFPGRFSGRQFSNSRSEMNVSTLELGDSALYLCASSFQGAGNEQYFGPGTRLTVT.

V gene TRBV18 combines with J gene TRBJ2-5; D not resolved. Trimming left V 4 bases short and J 5 bases short, with 11 bases between. Germline V gene lookup returns CDR1 KGHSH and CDR2 LQKENI. This CDR3 has 13 amino acids. CDR3 coding DNA: TGTGCCAGCTCACTAGGAGCCGGGGAGACCCAGTACTTC. Translated: CASSLGAGETQYF.

The V and J genes are TRBV4-2 and TRBJ2-3; D not certain. CDR1 and CDR2 (germline): LGHNA, YNFKEQ. Trimming took 5 bases from V and 5 from J, leaving 5 bases between them. This CDR3 has 11 amino acids. The CDR3: CASSSGDTQYF. The CDR3 DNA reads TGTGCCAGCAGCTCTGGAGATACGCAGTATTTT.

V gene TRBV7-2 combines with J gene TRBJ2-1; weak D call: TRBD1 (5 bases). V was clipped by 3 bases and J by 0 bases, with 6 bases between them. The CDR3 length is 14 residues. The germline gives CDR1 SGHTA, CDR2 FQGNSA. CDR3 coding DNA: TGTGCCAGCAGCTTGCAGGGCTCCTACAATGAGCAGTTCTTC. Its protein is CASSLQGSYNEQFF.

This sequence joins TRBV19 and TRBJ1-5, with D unclear. This CDR3 region has 14 residues. The V gene lost 8 bases and the J gene lost 7 bases, with 18 bases spanning the gap. Germline values: CDR1 LNHDA, CDR2 SQIVND (reference sequence). The CDR3, as DNA: TGTGCCAGTTACGTAGGAGGGTCGGGACAGCCCCAGCATTTT. Residues: CASYVGGSGQPQHF.

The chain combines TRBV2 with TRBJ2-3, with D possibly being TRBD2 (5 bases). The CDR3 totals 15 residues. V lost 2 bases, J lost 1 base, and 10 bases lay in between. Germline lookup yields CDR1 SNHLY and CDR2 FYNNEI. The CDR3 sequence is CASSETGSRTDTQYF. DNA of the CDR3: TGTGCCAGCAGTGAAACGGGATCACGCACAGATACGCAGTATTTT. Supplemented by reference TRBV2 and TRBJ2-3, the full variable domain reads EPEVTQTPSHQVTQMGQEVILRCVPISNHLYFYWYRQILGQKVEFLVSFYNNEISEKSEIFDDQFSVERPDGSNFTLKIRSTKLEDSAMYFCASSETGSRTDTQYFGPGTRLTVL.

The chain couples TRBV27 to TRBJ2-1; 10 bases are shared with TRBD2. Per germline, CDR1 MNHEY and CDR2 SMNVEV (reference sequence). The CDR3 consists of 17 residues. J gave up 3 bases and V 5 bases, and 10 bases lay outside the gene matches. CDR3 protein: CASSPRLAGLLYNEQFF. The CDR3 nucleotides are TGTGCCAGCAGTCCCCGACTAGCGGGCCTACTCTACAATGAGCAGTTCTTC.

The chain recombines TRBV7-9 with TRBJ2-3; D unclear. CDR3 size: 15 residues. Germline V gene sequence: CDR1 SEHNR, CDR2 FQNEAQ (reference sequence). The ends were cut back, 2 bases at V and 2 bases at J, with 11 bases in the middle. The CDR3 DNA reads as TGTGCCAGCAGCTTATTGAACGGAGCCACAGATACGCAGTATTTT. This translates into CASSLLNGATDTQYF. Combining the CDR3 with reference TRBV7-9 and TRBJ2-3 gives the whole variable domain DTGVSQNPRHKITKRGQNVTFRCDPISEHNRLYWYRQTLGQGPEFLTYFQNEAQLEKSRLLSDRFSAERPKGSFSTLEIQRTEQGDSAMYLCASSLLNGATDTQYFGPGTRLTVL.

This sequence joins TRBV18 and TRBJ2-1; 10 bases are shared with TRBD2. Trimming at V came to 3 bases and at J to 6 bases, leaving 8 bases not matched to a gene. This CDR3 has 16 residues. Per germline, CDR1 KGHSH and CDR2 LQKENI. In DNA form, the CDR3 reads TGTGCCAGCTCACCTTCCGGTCTAGCGGGGGTCAATGAGCAGTTCTTC. This codes for CASSPSGLAGVNEQFF.

The chain carries TRBV18 and TRBJ2-3, with no clear D. CDR3 size: 14 residues. Germline CDR1 is KGHSH and CDR2 is LQKENI. Trimming removed 9 bases from V and 1 base from J, with 14 bases in between. The CDR3 DNA sequence: TGTGCCAGTTACGATCCCGGACGCACAGATACGCAGTATTTT. This encodes CASYDPGRTDTQYF.

This chain connects TRBV6-4 to TRBJ2-3, with 7 nucleotides matching TRBD2. V gave up 3 bases and J gave up 0 bases; unmatched junction bases: 0. CDR1 and CDR2 from the germline V gene are MRHNA and SNTAGT. The CDR3 is 14 residues long. DNA for the CDR3: TGTGCCAGCAGTGAGACTAGCAGCACAGATACGCAGTATTTT. Residues: CASSETSSTDTQYF.

The genes are TRBV5-6 and TRBJ2-1; the match to TRBD2 covers 7 bases. This CDR3 is 18 amino acids long. Germline V gives CDR1 SGHDT, CDR2 YYEEEE. V lost 0 bases and J lost 7; bases outside the gene matches: 16. The CDR3 region is CASSLGPAGTPTLNEQFF. The CDR3 DNA sequence: TGTGCCAGCAGCTTGGGCCCAGCGGGGACCCCAACGTTGAATGAGCAGTTCTTC. The variable domain in full, completed from reference TRBV5-6 and TRBJ2-1, reads DAGVTQSPTHLIKTRGQQVTLRCSPKSGHDTVSWYQQALGQGPQFIFQYYEEEERQRGNFPDRFSGHQFPNYSSELNVNALLLGDSALYLCASSLGPAGTPTLNEQFFGPGTRLTVL.

This clone was detected a few times. The rearrangement uses TRBV18 and TRBJ1-5; 9 bases are shared with TRBD1. CDR1 is KGHSH, CDR2 LQKENI, per germline. The CDR3 sequence is 14 residues long. With V trimmed by 3 bases and J by 7 bases, 4 bases remained unmatched. CDR3 DNA: TGTGCCAGCTCACCGGGACAGGGTCGGCAGCCCCAGCATTTT. Encoded protein: CASSPGQGRQPQHF.

V and J are TRBV11-2 and TRBJ2-2; 8 bases are shared with TRBD2. V was pared by 4 bases and J by 0 bases, with 4 bases of the junction left unmatched. From germline, CDR1 is SGHAT and CDR2 FQNNGV. CDR3 length: 16 amino acids. The CDR3 reads CASSYRGGSNTGELFF. The CDR3 DNA is TGTGCCAGCAGCTATCGGGGGGGATCGAACACCGGGGAGCTGTTTTTT.

The chain joins TRBV27 to TRBJ1-5; D gene uncertain. The CDR3 is 14 residues long. Trimming cost V 0 bases and J 3 bases, with 6 bases left between them. CDR1 and CDR2 (germline): MNHEY, SMNVEV (reference sequence). The CDR3 protein is CASSLSLSNQPQHF. The CDR3 DNA follows: TGTGCCAGCAGTTTATCACTGTCCAATCAGCCCCAGCATTTT.

This clone was observed a handful of times. The chain links TRBV18 to TRBJ1-1; 8 nucleotides agree with TRBD1. Germline V gene data show CDR1 as KGHSH and CDR2 as LQKENI. This CDR3 is 15 amino acids long. V shed 0 bases and J 5 bases; nucleotides not matched to a gene: 5. The chain's CDR3 is CASSPPDRASTEAFF. CDR3 DNA sequence: TGTGCCAGCTCACCACCGGACAGGGCCTCGACTGAAGCTTTCTTT.

The chain has TRBV18 and TRBJ2-3; 11 bases fit TRBD2. Germline assignment: CDR1 KGHSH and CDR2 LQKENI. The CDR3 is made up of 15 amino acids. V lost 2 bases, J lost 5 bases, and 3 bases stayed unmatched. The CDR3 here is CASSPGLAGVDTQYF. In DNA form, the CDR3 reads TGTGCCAGCTCACCAGGACTAGCGGGCGTAGATACGCAGTATTTT.

The chain couples TRBV28 to TRBJ2-5; D call uncertain. The CDR3 extends over 13 amino acids. The germline CDR1 and CDR2 sequences are MDHEN and SYDVKM. V lost 1 base, J lost 6 bases, and 9 bases lay in between. Written as DNA, the CDR3 is TGTGCCAGCAGTTTATTGGCACCACAGACCCAGTACTTC. Translated: CASSLLAPQTQYF.

This clone showed up just once. The V call is TRBV4-2, the J call TRBJ1-2; 10 positions agree with TRBD1. The CDR3 is 14 amino acids. V was clipped by 4 bases and J by 3 bases; unmatched bases: 2. Germline V gives CDR1 LGHNA, CDR2 YNFKEQ. DNA of the CDR3: TGTGCCAGCAGCCCGGACAGGGGGGACTATGGCTACACCTTC. Amino acids: CASSPDRGDYGYTF.

The chain couples TRBV18 to TRBJ1-2; tentative D call: TRBD1 (5 bases). This CDR3 comprises 16 residues. Germline CDR1 KGHSH, CDR2 LQKENI. Trimming took 2 bases from V and 1 from J, leaving 14 bases between them. CDR3 coding DNA: TGTGCCAGCTCACCAGTCCAGGGCGTACTTAACTATGGCTACACCTTC. Protein sequence: CASSPVQGVLNYGYTF.

CDR3 protein: CASGGPLNTGELFF. CDR3 bases: TGTGCCAGCGGTGGACCGCTGAACACCGGGGAGCTGTTTTTT. The J gene is TRBJ2-2, the V gene TRBV2; D gene uncertain. Trimming took off 8 bases at V and 1 base at J, with 11 bases between the two ends. The CDR3 runs to 14 residues. Germline CDR1 and CDR2: SNHLY and FYNNEI.

V gene TRBV18 combines with J gene TRBJ2-1; D may be TRBD2 (6 bases). Germline V CDR1 and CDR2: KGHSH, LQKENI. V lost 3 bases and J lost 15, with 18 bases in between. The CDR3 totals 13 residues. The CDR3 sequence: CASSPTSGDGRFF. The CDR3 DNA is TGTGCCAGCTCACCCACCTCGGGGGACGGTCGGTTCTTC.

The chain joins TRBV29-1 to TRBJ1-1, with TRBD1 as a possible D gene (6 bases). Germline CDR1 reads SQVTM; CDR2 reads ANQGSEA. The ends were cut back, 3 bases at V and 9 bases at J, with 8 bases in the middle. This CDR3 comprises 10 residues. In DNA, the CDR3 is TGCAGCGTTGATCAGGGGCAAGCTTTCTTT. Amino acids: CSVDQGQAFF.

The genes are TRBV7-9 and TRBJ1-1; no firm D call. Trimming took off 6 bases at V and 3 bases at J, with 14 bases between the two ends. Germline V CDR1 and CDR2: SEHNR, FQNEAQ (reference sequence). The CDR3 length is 14 residues. DNA of the CDR3: TGTGCCAGCAGTCCCCGCAGGCTGGACACTGAAGCTTTCTTT. Translating gives CASSPRRLDTEAFF.

The rearrangement links TRBV13 to TRBJ1-4; a possible D gene is TRBD1 (5 bases). The V end lost 5 bases, the J end lost 1 base, and 11 bases lay between the germline ends. Germline CDR1 reads PRHDT; CDR2 reads FYEKMQ (reference sequence). The CDR3 runs to 15 residues. CDR3 amino acids: CASSRSGVTNEKLFF. The CDR3 DNA is TGTGCCAGCAGCCGATCGGGGGTAACTAATGAAAAACTGTTTTTT.